This is a list of T cell receptor beta chains from one sample in a study of response to subunit inactivated influenza vaccine. Each CDR3 protein gets one entry after TCRdb re-called the RT-PCR reads with MiXCR. This table has 300,000 to 350,000 distinct CDR3 sequences, 21% appearing once. The sequencing used PBMCs from blood, collected less than 22 months after vaccination. These receptors were collected from a man between 45 and 75 years old who received an inactivated influenza vaccine. Both conserved end residues are part of each CDR3. Each record gives: D gene, clone size, V gene, J gene, CDR3 length, CDR3 protein, CDR3 DNA. The D gene is left open where the match is weak. Expanded clones are given a class, and other clones once, few, many or no size at all.

D gene: NA; clone size: NA; V gene: TRBV6-2/TRBV6-3; J gene: TRBJ2-5; CDR3 length: 14; CDR3 protein: CASSDGHPSETQYF; CDR3 DNA: TGTGCCAGCAGCGACGGACACCCTTCGGAGACCCAGTACTTC
D gene: NA; clone size: few; V gene: TRBV6-1; J gene: TRBJ1-2; CDR3 length: 17; CDR3 protein: CASSPGASPLLGGGYTF; CDR3 DNA: TGTGCCAGCAGTCCAGGGGCGTCCCCGCTATTGGGAGGCGGCTACACCTTC
D gene: NA; clone size: few; V gene: TRBV5-1; J gene: TRBJ2-3; CDR3 length: 11; CDR3 protein: CASSSIDTQYF; CDR3 DNA: TGCGCCAGCAGCTCCATAGATACGCAGTATTTT
D gene: NA; clone size: many; V gene: TRBV20-1; J gene: TRBJ1-2; CDR3 length: 16; CDR3 protein: CSARDLGVAEHYGYTF; CDR3 DNA: TGCAGTGCTAGAGATCTGGGGGTGGCAGAACATTATGGCTACACCTTC
D gene: NA; clone size: NA; V gene: TRBV6-1; J gene: TRBJ2-4; CDR3 length: 17; CDR3 protein: CASSPGTETIAKNIQYF; CDR3 DNA: TGTGCCAGCAGTCCCGGGACGGAGACTATAGCCAAAAACATTCAGTACTTC
D gene: NA; clone size: few; V gene: TRBV29-1; J gene: TRBJ2-7; CDR3 length: 12; CDR3 protein: CSVAGSTYEQYF; CDR3 DNA: TGCAGCGTTGCTGGGAGCACCTACGAGCAGTACTTC
D gene: NA; clone size: many; V gene: TRBV7-2; J gene: TRBJ1-4; CDR3 length: 17; CDR3 protein: CASSLFALAATNEKLFF; CDR3 DNA: TGTGCCAGCAGCTTATTTGCGTTGGCGGCAACTAATGAAAAACTGTTTTTT
D gene: NA; clone size: NA; V gene: TRBV6-5; J gene: TRBJ1-4; CDR3 length: 13; CDR3 protein: CASSYSFREKLSF; CDR3 DNA: TGTGCCAGCAGTTACTCGTTTCGAGAAAAACTGTCTTTT
D gene: NA; clone size: few; V gene: TRBV5-6; J gene: TRBJ2-7; CDR3 length: 16; CDR3 protein: CASSNRDGVFSYEQYF; CDR3 DNA: TGTGCCAGCAGCAACCGGGACGGCGTCTTCTCCTACGAGCAGTACTTC
D gene: NA; clone size: few; V gene: TRBV28; J gene: TRBJ2-7; CDR3 length: 12; CDR3 protein: CASSSRVGEQYF; CDR3 DNA: TGTGCCAGCAGTTCTAGGGTGGGCGAGCAGTACTTC
D gene: NA; clone size: NA; V gene: TRBV20-1; J gene: TRBJ1-1; CDR3 length: 14; CDR3 protein: CSARAARASTEAFF; CDR3 DNA: TGCAGTGCTAGAGCGGCCAGGGCCAGCACTGAAGCTTTCTTT
D gene: NA; clone size: NA; V gene: TRBV29-1; J gene: TRBJ2-7; CDR3 length: 11; CDR3 protein: CSVGEQYEQYF; CDR3 DNA: TGCAGCGTAGGTGAGCAATACGAGCAGTACTTC
D gene: NA; clone size: NA; V gene: TRBV18; J gene: TRBJ1-5; CDR3 length: 15; CDR3 protein: CASSPEGLSNQPQHF; CDR3 DNA: TGTGCCAGCTCACCTGAGGGGTTGAGCAATCAGCCCCAGCATTTT
D gene: NA; clone size: few; V gene: TRBV12-3/TRBV12-4; J gene: TRBJ2-3; CDR3 length: 15; CDR3 protein: CASSSWGAGTDTQYF; CDR3 DNA: TGTGCCAGCAGTAGCTGGGGGGCCGGCACAGATACGCAGTATTTT
D gene: NA; clone size: few; V gene: TRBV6-2/TRBV6-3; J gene: TRBJ1-5; CDR3 length: 11; CDR3 protein: CASSWGTSQHF; CDR3 DNA: TGTGCCAGCAGTTGGGGAACGTCCCAGCATTTT
D gene: NA; clone size: NA; V gene: TRBV27; J gene: TRBJ2-7; CDR3 length: 15; CDR3 protein: CATKAGWGAGNEQYF; CDR3 DNA: TGTGCCACCAAAGCCGGATGGGGGGCTGGTAACGAGCAGTACTTC
D gene: NA; clone size: few; V gene: TRBV7-2; J gene: TRBJ1-5; CDR3 length: 17; CDR3 protein: CASSLAGNTYSNQPQHF; CDR3 DNA: TGTGCCAGCAGCTTAGCCGGTAACACCTATAGCAATCAGCCCCAGCATTTT
D gene: NA; clone size: few; V gene: TRBV28; J gene: TRBJ1-2; CDR3 length: 12; CDR3 protein: CASEQTNYGYTF; CDR3 DNA: TGTGCCAGCGAGCAGACTAACTATGGCTACACCTTC
D gene: NA; clone size: NA; V gene: TRBV20-1; J gene: TRBJ1-1; CDR3 length: 16; CDR3 protein: CSAMAPATYVNTEAFF; CDR3 DNA: TGCAGTGCTATGGCCCCAGCGACCTATGTGAACACTGAAGCTTTCTTT
D gene: NA; clone size: few; V gene: TRBV4-3; J gene: TRBJ1-1; CDR3 length: 13; CDR3 protein: CASSAFPGAEAFF; CDR3 DNA: TGCGCCAGCAGCGCCTTCCCAGGGGCTGAAGCTTTCTTT
D gene: NA; clone size: NA; V gene: TRBV7-2; J gene: TRBJ2-1; CDR3 length: 15; CDR3 protein: CASSLRTGNYNEQFF; CDR3 DNA: TGTGCCAGCAGCTTACGAACAGGCAACTACAATGAGCAGTTCTTC
D gene: NA; clone size: few; V gene: TRBV20-1; J gene: TRBJ1-3; CDR3 length: 15; CDR3 protein: CSARDAGKSGNTIYF; CDR3 DNA: TGCAGTGCTAGAGATGCAGGGAAGTCTGGAAACACCATATATTTT
D gene: NA; clone size: few; V gene: TRBV5-1; J gene: TRBJ1-2; CDR3 length: 17; CDR3 protein: CASSSPGIQPKTYGYTF; CDR3 DNA: TGCGCCAGCAGCTCTCCCGGGATCCAACCGAAGACATATGGCTACACCTTC
D gene: TRBD2; clone size: NA; V gene: TRBV29-1; J gene: TRBJ2-3; CDR3 length: 15; CDR3 protein: CSTTSGRAVGDTQYF; CDR3 DNA: TGCAGCACGACTAGCGGGAGGGCCGTTGGAGATACGCAGTATTTT
D gene: NA; clone size: NA; V gene: TRBV6-2/TRBV6-3; J gene: TRBJ1-2; CDR3 length: 14; CDR3 protein: CASPDEGLDYGYTF; CDR3 DNA: TGTGCCAGCCCCGACGAGGGGCTGGACTATGGCTACACCTTC
D gene: NA; clone size: many; V gene: TRBV11-2; J gene: TRBJ2-1; CDR3 length: 15; CDR3 protein: CASSFRAGPTNEQFF; CDR3 DNA: TGTGCCAGCAGCTTCAGGGCGGGACCTACCAATGAGCAGTTCTTC
D gene: NA; clone size: few; V gene: TRBV20-1; J gene: TRBJ1-5; CDR3 length: 12; CDR3 protein: CSAQTGLEPQHF; CDR3 DNA: TGCAGTGCGCAGACAGGCCTTGAGCCCCAGCATTTT
D gene: NA; clone size: NA; V gene: TRBV29-1; J gene: TRBJ1-2; CDR3 length: 11; CDR3 protein: CSVGAAYGYTF; CDR3 DNA: TGCAGCGTTGGGGCGGCCTATGGCTACACCTTC
D gene: NA; clone size: NA; V gene: TRBV28; J gene: TRBJ1-1; CDR3 length: 14; CDR3 protein: CASSSRTGWTEAFF; CDR3 DNA: TGTGCCAGCAGTTCGAGAACAGGGTGGACTGAAGCTTTCTTT
D gene: NA; clone size: NA; V gene: TRBV28; J gene: TRBJ1-5; CDR3 length: 14; CDR3 protein: CASSLWGDHQPQHF; CDR3 DNA: TGTGCCAGCAGTCTCTGGGGCGACCACCAGCCCCAGCATTTT
D gene: NA; clone size: few; V gene: TRBV10-3; J gene: TRBJ1-1; CDR3 length: 15; CDR3 protein: CAIRQGFTSNTEAFF; CDR3 DNA: TGTGCCATCAGGCAAGGATTCACTTCTAACACTGAAGCTTTCTTT
D gene: TRBD1; clone size: NA; V gene: TRBV20-1; J gene: TRBJ2-3; CDR3 length: 14; CDR3 protein: CSAFRDRVTDTQYF; CDR3 DNA: TGCAGTGCTTTCCGGGACAGGGTGACAGATACGCAGTATTTT
D gene: TRBD1; clone size: few; V gene: TRBV7-9; J gene: TRBJ1-1; CDR3 length: 12; CDR3 protein: CASSPGGTEAFF; CDR3 DNA: TGTGCCAGCAGCCCAGGGGGCACTGAAGCTTTCTTT
D gene: TRBD1; clone size: many; V gene: TRBV27; J gene: TRBJ1-1; CDR3 length: 13; CDR3 protein: CASNGQVGTEAFF; CDR3 DNA: TGTGCCAGCAATGGACAGGTCGGCACTGAAGCTTTCTTT
D gene: NA; clone size: many; V gene: TRBV5-1; J gene: TRBJ1-1; CDR3 length: 15; CDR3 protein: CASSLGGTMNTEAFF; CDR3 DNA: TGCGCCAGCAGCTTGGGCGGAACCATGAACACTGAAGCTTTCTTT
D gene: NA; clone size: NA; V gene: TRBV12-3/TRBV12-4; J gene: TRBJ2-3; CDR3 length: 19; CDR3 protein: CASSPSSGAGSGSTDTQYF; CDR3 DNA: TGTGCCAGCAGTCCCTCGTCTGGCGCCGGGTCGGGAAGCACAGATACGCAGTATTTT
D gene: TRBD1; clone size: few; V gene: TRBV5-1; J gene: TRBJ1-6; CDR3 length: 15; CDR3 protein: CASSRTGGNNSPLHF; CDR3 DNA: TGCGCCAGCAGCAGGACAGGGGGAAATAATTCACCCCTCCACTTT
D gene: TRBD2; clone size: few; V gene: TRBV12-3/TRBV12-4; J gene: TRBJ2-1; CDR3 length: 14; CDR3 protein: CASSLAGGRHEQFF; CDR3 DNA: TGTGCCAGCAGTCTAGCGGGGGGTCGCCATGAGCAGTTCTTC
D gene: NA; clone size: few; V gene: TRBV28; J gene: TRBJ1-2; CDR3 length: 12; CDR3 protein: CATSTGPIGYTF; CDR3 DNA: TGTGCCACCTCGACTGGCCCCATAGGCTACACCTTC